The T cell receptor beta chain described here comes from a study of T-cell reconstitution after alpha-beta-depleted transplantation in children (dated by TCRdb to about 2016). Broadly, across the study: T-cell immune reconstitution after TCRalphabeta/CD19-depleted allogeneic hematopoietic cell transplantation in children was quantitatively tracked in the study by means of TCR repertoire profiling.

The sample's treatment or condition label is to be understood as: allogeneic hematopoietic cell transplantation with graft depleted of TCRalphabeta T cells and CD19 B cells. Transplant recipients were children who received TCRalphabeta/CD19-depleted allogeneic hematopoietic cell grafts. The receptor library was made with PCR. Sequencing relied on an Illumina HiSeq 2500. TCR libraries were prepared with molecular barcoding, using unique molecular identifiers to normalize TCRbeta repertoire quantification. TCRdb reanalyzed the raw reads on its own, using fastp at Q25 for trimming and MiXCR for clone calling, and kept in-frame beta chains. Each entry is one CDR3 protein sequence, shown with its most common DNA and genes. Here the sample has 200,000 or so distinct CDR3 sequences; 5% to 7.5% occur a single time. The ten largest clones capture just over 4.5% of the sample. What the work shows at the level of the full study, not this receptor alone: Apparently early alphabetaT-cell count recovery about two months after transplant reportedly relied on only several hundred rapidly expanded clones derived from non-depleted graft cells. Over the following months the frequencies of hyperexpanded clones went down, and after one year T-cell counts and TCRbeta diversity were mostly credited to newly produced T cells. In some patients, the high TCRbeta diversity seen at day 60 was put down to recipient T cells and intrathymic progenitors that had survived conditioning.

For CDR1 and CDR2, the germline V gene (reference sequence) lists LNHDA and SQIVND. The CDR3 covers 15 residues, taking in both the cysteine and the phenylalanine. The entry retains the CDR3 DNA only, 45 bases that are in frame from base 1. V lost 7 bases and J lost 1 base; the stretch between them is 14 bases long. This clonotype has a handful of counts. The target of this receptor is not known. Base-call qualities are not available, and no considerably larger clone is one nucleotide away. Rearrangement joined TRBV19 to TRBJ1-3; TRBD1 is a possible D gene, resting on 6 matching bases. The receptor comes from a girl under three years old with combined immunodeficiency, due to receive a stem cell transplant. Source: PBMCs, taken before TCRalphabeta/CD19-depleted stem cell transplant. This receptor has the CDR3 CASTPDSSSGNTIYF. In nucleotide form, the sequence is TGTGCCAGTACCCCGGACAGCTCATCTGGAAACACCATATATTTT.